The following is a T cell receptor beta chain sequence with its context. Its antigen is currently unknown. Germline V gene sequence: CDR1 MGHRA, CDR2 YSYEKL. There are 14 residues in the CDR3. With 1 base removed from V and 7 bases from J, the gap between germline ends came to 11 bases. The source of the sample is a study of long-term antiretroviral therapy in people with HIV. The run of the v3.0 immunoSEQ assay was at survey level. The repertoire was sequenced with immunoSEQ multiplex PCR; TCRdb's copy has only in-frame clones and lacks some. This table has 9,500 to 15,000 clones, over 70% appearing once. Study conclusions and caveats: Dominance of pre-ART expanded clones persisted, fluctuating and often declining after ART.

This specimen consisted of unsorted PBMCs, obtained approximately 3.1 years before starting antiretroviral therapy. The sequence derives from a man aged 35 to 55 with HIV. The chain carries TRBV4-1 and TRBJ1-5, with unresolved D. DNA for the CDR3: TGCGCCAGCAGCCAAGTAGGGTTTGGCCAGCCCCAGCATTTT. The encoded protein is CASSQVGFGQPQHF.